These 29 T cell receptor beta chains were all obtained from the same sample, sequenced in a study of blood T cell repertoires in COVID-19. Only in-frame clones appear in the TCRdb table, and some are missing; sequencing was by immunoSEQ multiplex PCR. The table records approximately 140,000 clones, 88% of them present only once. Sequencing was performed on peripheral blood. The receptors come from a human donor in a cohort sampled during active COVID-19.

The chain couples TRBV9 to TRBJ1-2; 8 bases are a match to TRBD1. The CDR3 is 14 amino acids. V lost 4 bases, J lost 2 bases, and 4 bases stayed unmatched. Per germline, CDR1 SGDLS and CDR2 YYNGEE. CDR3 sequence reads: CASSSDRANYGYTF. The DNA of the CDR3 is TGTGCCAGCAGCTCGGACAGGGCGAACTATGGCTACACCTTC.

This chain connects TRBV5-1 to TRBJ1-2, with D perhaps TRBD1 (5 bases). CDR1 is SGHRS and CDR2 is YFSETQ in the germline V gene. The CDR3 is made up of 13 amino acids. The V gene lost 6 bases and the J gene lost 7 bases, with 16 bases spanning the gap. CDR3 sequence: CASKGGVRGGYTF. CDR3 coding DNA: TGCGCCAGCAAAGGAGGGGTCCGCGGTGGCTACACCTTC.

The genes are TRBV9 and TRBJ1-2; 10 bases map to TRBD1. V lost 2 bases to trimming and J lost 2 bases; unmatched junction nucleotides: 3. Germline CDR1 SGDLS, CDR2 YYNGEE. CDR3 length: 15 amino acids. CDR3 sequence reads: CASSVGTGVNYGYTF. As DNA, the CDR3 is TGTGCCAGCAGCGTCGGGACAGGGGTAAACTATGGCTACACCTTC.

The rearrangement uses TRBV5-6 and TRBJ2-5; TRBD2 matches 8 bases. Per the germline V gene, CDR1 is SGHDT and CDR2 is YYEEEE. The length of the CDR3 is 17 residues. With 3 bases clipped from V and 0 bases from J, the junction kept 10 bases outside the gene matches. This CDR3 is CASSSGGGTLYQETQYF. For the CDR3, the DNA is TGTGCCAGCAGCTCGGGCGGGGGGACCCTGTACCAAGAGACCCAGTACTTC.

V is TRBV5-4 and J is TRBJ2-3; D gene ambiguous. The V end lost 0 bases, the J end lost 4 bases, and 15 bases lay between the germline ends. The CDR3 spans 16 residues. Germline V CDR1 and CDR2: SGHNT, YYREEE (reference sequence). The CDR3 DNA reads TGTGCCAGCAGCTTGGAACTTAGTGTGAGCGCAGATACGCAGTATTTT. Protein product: CASSLELSVSADTQYF.

CDR3 nucleotides: TGCGCCAGCATGGGGCAGGGGCCCTACGAGCAGTACTTC. It translates to CASMGQGPYEQYF. The chain is built from TRBV5-1 and TRBJ2-7; TRBD1 is a possible D gene (6 bases). CDR1 and CDR2 from the germline V gene are SGHRS and YFSETQ. This CDR3 has 13 residues. The V and J ends lost 6 bases and 2 bases respectively, with 12 bases between them.

This clone occurred a few times. This rearrangement joins TRBV27 to TRBJ2-7; weak D call: TRBD1 (5 bases). The germline V and J ends were trimmed by 3 bases and 3 bases, with 9 bases remaining between them. The CDR3 consists of 13 residues. CDR1 and CDR2 from the germline V gene are MNHEY and SMNVEV (reference sequence). The CDR3 sequence is CASSFSRDYEQYF. CDR3 nucleotides: TGTGCCAGCAGTTTCAGCAGGGACTACGAGCAGTACTTC.

CDR3 coding DNA: TGTGCCAGCAGACCCCCAGGCGCCTATAATTCACCCCTCCACTTT. Translated: CASRPPGAYNSPLHF. This chain joins TRBV28 and TRBJ1-6; no clear D. CDR3 size: 15 residues. The ends were cut back, 6 bases at V and 2 bases at J, with 11 bases in the middle. Germline assignment: CDR1 MDHEN and CDR2 SYDVKM.

Points on this clone: The same CDR3 also results from other DNA sequences found in this sample. The V call is TRBV11-2, the J call TRBJ2-7; a weak D match, TRBD1 (5 bases). Per germline, CDR1 SGHAT and CDR2 FQNNGV. Between the trimmed V and J ends, which lost 1 base and 2 bases, there was a span of 9 bases. The CDR3 spans 14 residues. In nucleotides, the CDR3 is TGTGCCAGCAGCTTAGGTAGGGGTCCCTACGAGCAGTACTTC. Protein product: CASSLGRGPYEQYF.

The chain uses TRBV9 and TRBJ1-1; possible D gene TRBD1, 5 bases. This CDR3 spans 15 amino acids. V was clipped by 4 bases and J by 1 base, with 14 bases between them. Germline CDR1 is SGDLS and CDR2 is YYNGEE. CDR3 sequence: CASSPGRGRNTEAFF. The DNA of the CDR3 is TGTGCCAGCAGCCCGGGGCGGGGCAGGAACACTGAAGCTTTCTTT.

The rearrangement links TRBV9 to TRBJ2-5; 9 positions match TRBD2. V lost 1 base and J lost 5; bases outside the gene matches: 12. The germline gives CDR1 SGDLS, CDR2 YYNGEE. This CDR3 is 17 amino acids long. This CDR3 reads CASSVLGRRGGPETQYF. The CDR3 DNA reads TGTGCCAGCAGCGTACTCGGGCGGCGGGGGGGCCCGGAGACCCAGTACTTC.

The chain combines TRBV6-4 with TRBJ2-6, with 7 bases fitting TRBD1. V trimming: 0 bases; J trimming: 2 bases; junction bases outside the gene matches: 13. The CDR3 contains 20 residues. The germline gives CDR1 MRHNA, CDR2 SNTAGT. In nucleotides, the CDR3 is TGTGCCAGCAGTGACTCTACCCCCCGGACAGGCGGCCCTGGGGCCAACGTCCTGACTTTC. Its translation is CASSDSTPRTGGPGANVLTF.

The rearrangement links TRBV6-6 to TRBJ1-4, with 8 bases identical to TRBD1. V lost 0 bases, J lost 6 bases, and 3 bases stayed unmatched. The CDR3 is 15 residues long. Germline-derived CDR1 and CDR2 are MNHNY and SVGAGI (reference sequence). CDR3 residues: CASSYSGQGYEKLFF. Written as DNA, the CDR3 is TGTGCCAGCAGTTACTCCGGACAGGGTTATGAAAAACTGTTTTTT.

V and J are TRBV10-1 and TRBJ2-2; no firm D call. The V end lost 6 bases, the J end lost 6 bases, and 8 bases lay between the germline ends. The CDR3 is made up of 12 amino acids. CDR1 and CDR2 (germline): WNHNN, SYGVQD (reference sequence). The CDR3 region has the DNA TGCGCCAGCAGGCAGGATTCCGGGGAGCTGTTTTTT. This encodes CASRQDSGELFF.

The chain carries TRBV2 and TRBJ2-7, with D perhaps matching TRBD2 (6 bases). The CDR3 contains 14 residues. The V gene lost 4 bases and the J gene lost 2 bases, with 12 bases spanning the gap. The germline gives CDR1 SNHLY, CDR2 FYNNEI. The CDR3 nucleotides read TGTGCCAGCAGTGTGGAGGGAACGGCCTACGAGCAGTACTTC. This sequence encodes CASSVEGTAYEQYF.

This clone was detected a few times. The rearrangement uses TRBV19 and TRBJ2-2, with D unresolved. Trimming pared 5 bases from V and 6 bases from J, leaving 13 bases between. Germline CDR1 LNHDA, CDR2 SQIVND (reference sequence). The CDR3 extends over 14 amino acids. CDR3 in DNA: TGTGCCAGTAGTGGGTCCAGGATAGCCGGGGAGCTGTTTTTT. It encodes CASSGSRIAGELFF.

The chain uses TRBV29-1 and TRBJ2-1; TRBD1 might be the D (5 bases). The germline V gene has CDR1 SQVTM and CDR2 ANQGSEA. Between the trimmed V and J ends, which lost 0 bases and 7 bases, there was a span of 10 bases. This CDR3 has 13 residues. The CDR3 DNA is TGCAGCGTTGAAGATTCACCAGGGAATGAGCAGTTCTTC. Protein: CSVEDSPGNEQFF.

The genes are TRBV3-1 (or the pseudogene TRBV3-2) and TRBJ1-5; TRBD1 is a possible D gene (6 bases). The V gene's germline CDR1 is LGHDT and CDR2 YNNKEL (reference sequence). The V and J ends lost 1 base and 9 bases respectively, with 25 bases between them. The CDR3 runs to 18 residues. CDR3 loop: CASSQAGTGFSASGPQHF. Here the CDR3 DNA reads TGTGCCAGCAGCCAAGCCGGTACAGGGTTTTCCGCCTCGGGGCCCCAGCATTTT.

This sequence joins TRBV11-3 and TRBJ2-7; 7 bases are a match to TRBD1. This CDR3 has 14 amino acids. V was pared by 5 bases and J by 6 bases, with 10 bases of the junction left unmatched. CDR1 is SGHNT, CDR2 YENEEA, per germline. The CDR3 spells CASSPGGQSFEQYF. The CDR3 DNA reads as TGTGCCAGCAGCCCTGGGGGACAGTCATTCGAGCAGTACTTC.

This chain links TRBV7-9 with TRBJ2-5; 10 bases agree with TRBD1. There are 14 residues in the CDR3. Germline V CDR1 and CDR2: SEHNR, FQNEAQ (reference sequence). Losses at the gene ends were 6 bases for V and 4 bases for J; bases not matched to a gene: 5. DNA for the CDR3: TGTGCCAGCAGGAGGACAGGGGGTACAGAGACCCAGTACTTC. Protein product: CASRRTGGTETQYF.

This clone was seen a few times. V usage is TRBV6-5 and J usage is TRBJ1-2, with 7 bases aligning to TRBD1. The V gene end was trimmed by 4 bases and the J gene end by 6 bases; junction bases not matched to a gene: 8. This CDR3 is built from 14 residues. The germline V gene encodes CDR1 MNHEY and CDR2 SVGAGI. The CDR3, as DNA: TGTGCCAGCAGTTCCCAGGGGGGTAAGGATGGCTACACCTTC. Protein sequence: CASSSQGGKDGYTF.

This chain connects TRBV27 to TRBJ2-7, with TRBD1 matching over 7 bases. This CDR3 has 14 amino acids. Germline V gene data show CDR1 as MNHEY and CDR2 as SMNVEV (reference sequence). Losses at the gene ends were 8 bases for V and 2 bases for J; bases not matched to a gene: 9. CDR3 nucleotides: TGTGCCAGCGCTTCAGGGGGTCCCCCCTACGAGCAGTACTTC. Encoded protein: CASASGGPPYEQYF.

This chain uses TRBV7-9 with TRBJ1-2; 11 bases line up with TRBD1. With V trimmed by 5 bases and J by 4 bases, 15 bases remained unmatched. This CDR3 comprises 18 residues. CDR1 and CDR2 (germline): SEHNR, FQNEAQ (reference sequence). The CDR3 reads CASSHNWEGQGVFYGYTF. The CDR3 DNA follows: TGTGCCAGCAGCCACAATTGGGAGGGACAGGGGGTCTTCTATGGCTACACCTTC.

The rearrangement uses TRBV30 and TRBJ1-1; the match to TRBD1 covers 10 bases. CDR3 length: 15 amino acids. J lost 4 bases, V lost 0 bases, and 5 bases had no gene match. Germline V lookup: CDR1 GTSNPN, CDR2 SVGIG (reference sequence). CDR3 coding DNA: TGTGCCTGGAGTGTACTAGGGACAGGGGCCACTGAAGCTTTCTTT. Its translation: CAWSVLGTGATEAFF. Using reference TRBV30 and TRBJ1-1 for the parts outside the CDR3, the full variable domain is SQTIHQWPATLVQPVGSPLSLECTVEGTSNPNLYWYRQAAGRGLQLLFYSVGIGQISSEVPQNLSASRPQDRQFILSSKKLLLSDSGFYLCAWSVLGTGATEAFFGQGTRLTVV.

The chain combines TRBV14 with TRBJ1-1; 9 positions agree with TRBD1. V lost 5 bases, J lost 5 bases, and 9 bases stayed unmatched. The CDR3 runs 15 residues. CDR1 is SGHDN and CDR2 is FVKESK in the germline V gene. The CDR3 sequence is CASSARQGDWTEAFF. DNA of the CDR3: TGTGCCAGCAGCGCCCGACAGGGGGATTGGACTGAAGCTTTCTTT.

V is TRBV7-3 and J is TRBJ1-1, with D unresolved. Germline V CDR1 and CDR2: SGHTA, FQGTGA. The V end lost 4 bases, the J end lost 0 bases, and 6 bases lay between the germline ends. CDR3 size: 13 residues. This CDR3 reads CASSWQMNTEAFF. The CDR3 DNA follows: TGTGCCAGCAGCTGGCAGATGAACACTGAAGCTTTCTTT.

V is TRBV5-8 and J is TRBJ1-2; tentative D call: TRBD1 (5 bases). The CDR3 has 15 amino acids. Trimming removed 6 bases from V and 6 bases from J, with 21 bases in between. Germline loops: CDR1 SGHTS, CDR2 YDEGEE. Here the CDR3 reads CASMPFGAGYNGYTF. The CDR3 DNA reads TGTGCCAGCATGCCCTTTGGGGCAGGCTATAATGGCTACACCTTC.

The chain joins TRBV19 to TRBJ1-2; tentatively, D is TRBD1 (5 bases). This CDR3 has 13 amino acids. CDR1 is LNHDA, CDR2 SQIVND, per germline (reference sequence). V lost 8 bases and J 4 bases, leaving 14 bases between the germline ends. CDR3 sequence reads: CASRSEGVYGYTF. DNA of the CDR3: TGTGCCAGTCGTTCAGAAGGGGTCTATGGCTACACCTTC. Drawing the rest from reference TRBV19 and TRBJ1-2, the complete variable domain is DGGITQSPKYLFRKEGQNVTLSCEQNLNHDAMYWYRQDPGQGLRLIYYSQIVNDFQKGDIAEGYSVSREKKESFPLTVTSAQKNPTAFYLCASRSEGVYGYTFGSGTRLTVV.

The V gene is TRBV5-1, the J gene TRBJ2-7, with TRBD2 as a possible D gene (7 bases). Trimming removed 6 bases at V and 7 bases at J, with 14 bases between. There are 12 residues in the CDR3. Germline V lookup: CDR1 SGHRS, CDR2 YFSETQ. In nucleotides, the CDR3 is TGCGCCAGCAACCGGGGGGCTGGGGAGCAGTACTTC. It specifies CASNRGAGEQYF.